Each of the 16 T cell receptor beta chains below was sequenced from the same sample in a study of blood T cell repertoires in COVID-19. Method: immunoSEQ multiplex PCR; TCRdb's copy keeps in-frame clones and lacks some. There are about 130,000 clones in the sample; around 85% occur only once, and approximately 20% lies in the top ten. The sample comprised peripheral blood. The receptors were sampled from a woman between 50 and 59 years old who had recovered from COVID-19.

The chain couples TRBV2 to TRBJ2-1; a weak D match, TRBD1 (8 bases). Trimming shortened V by 1 base and J by 6 bases, and 19 bases separated the two germline ends. Germline-derived CDR1 and CDR2 are SNHLY and FYNNEI. The CDR3 is made up of 17 amino acids. CDR3 coding DNA: TGTGCCAGCAGTGAAGTAAATTACAGGGGGGGCCGCAATGAGCAGTTCTTC. Translated, it gives CASSEVNYRGGRNEQFF.

The V gene is TRBV7-2, the J gene TRBJ2-2; 7 bases are shared with TRBD2. The CDR3 is made up of 16 amino acids. CDR1 and CDR2 from the germline V gene are SGHTA and FQGNSA. Trimming took 3 bases from V and 8 from J; bases not matched to a gene: 12. The CDR3, as DNA: TGTGCCAGCAGCTTGGGATCTGCGGGAGTTCAGGGGGAGCTGTTTTTT. This sequence encodes CASSLGSAGVQGELFF.

The rearrangement joins TRBV4-2 to TRBJ1-5; D possibly corresponds to TRBD1 (5 bases). V was cut by 2 bases and J by 5 bases, with 19 bases left in between. The germline V gene encodes CDR1 LGHNA and CDR2 YNFKEQ. CDR3 size: 17 residues. The CDR3 bases are TGTGCCAGCAGCCAACCCGGACCGACAGCGCCCTATCAGCCCCAGCATTTT. Protein product: CASSQPGPTAPYQPQHF.

The CDR3 coding sequence is TGTGCCAGCAGCCGAAGGGAGGGCACCGGGGAGCTGTTTTTT. This codes for CASSRREGTGELFF. The chain employs TRBV7-9 and TRBJ2-2, with 7 bases lining up with TRBD2. From germline, CDR1 is SEHNR and CDR2 FQNEAQ (reference sequence). Trimming removed 5 bases from V and 4 bases from J; junction bases left unmatched: 4. CDR3 size: 14 residues.

The CDR3 loop reads CASRPEGGGSHIQYF. DNA for the CDR3: TGTGCCAGCCGACCGGAGGGTGGGGGTAGTCACATTCAGTACTTC. This chain connects TRBV28 to TRBJ2-4; D is perhaps TRBD2 (6 bases). This CDR3 has 15 residues. V dropped 8 bases and J dropped 8 bases, with 22 bases sitting between them. Germline V gives CDR1 MDHEN, CDR2 SYDVKM.

This clone has only one observation. The rearrangement joins TRBV5-4 to TRBJ2-7, with D possibly matching TRBD2 (5 bases). There are 15 residues in the CDR3. V was pared by 2 bases and J by 4 bases, with 16 bases between. CDR1 is SGHNT and CDR2 is YYREEE in the germline V gene (reference sequence). This CDR3 reads CASSLNPGRDYEQYF. CDR3 DNA: TGTGCCAGCAGCTTAAACCCCGGACGGGATTACGAGCAGTACTTC.

The chain combines TRBV12-3 or TRBV12-4 with TRBJ2-1, with a tentative D call TRBD2 (7 bases). The length of the CDR3 is 13 residues. Trimming pared 4 bases from V and 16 bases from J, leaving 20 bases between. The CDR3 sequence is CASSSAPGGSEFF. CDR3 coding DNA: TGTGCCAGCAGTTCTGCTCCGGGGGGCAGCGAATTCTTC.

This clone was detected a few times. This sequence joins TRBV9 and TRBJ2-3; D possibly corresponds to TRBD1 (6 bases). The CDR3 is 16 residues long. Germline loops: CDR1 SGDLS, CDR2 YYNGEE. Deletions cut 4 bases from V and 2 bases from J, with 17 bases between. CDR3 region: CASSSTGTPYTDTQYF. The DNA for the CDR3 is TGTGCCAGCAGCTCAACCGGGACACCATACACAGATACGCAGTATTTT.

This clone was seen only a few times. The chain is built from TRBV11-3 and TRBJ2-3; a weak D match, TRBD2 (5 bases). The CDR3 length is 13 residues. V lost 1 base and J 4 bases, leaving 6 bases between the germline ends. Germline CDR1 is SGHNT and CDR2 is YENEEA. CDR3 DNA sequence: TGTGCCAGCAGCTTAGCCGGGGCAGATACGCAGTATTTT. Its protein product is CASSLAGADTQYF.

J is TRBJ2-7 and V is TRBV27; 12 bases fit TRBD1. V shed 5 bases and J 7 bases; nucleotides not matched to a gene: 6. The CDR3 contains 14 residues. CDR1 is MNHEY, CDR2 SMNVEV, per germline (reference sequence). The CDR3 DNA sequence: TGTGCCAGCAGTGACGGGACAGGGGGCGGTGAGCAGTACTTC. It translates to CASSDGTGGGEQYF.

This sequence joins TRBV9 and TRBJ2-3; the D is unclear. Germline CDR1 SGDLS, CDR2 YYNGEE. Trimming cost V 0 bases and J 6 bases, with 14 bases left between them. This CDR3 contains 15 residues. In DNA, the CDR3 is TGTGCCAGCAGCGTAGGGGCGATTCTAAGGGATACGCAGTATTTT. Its translation is CASSVGAILRDTQYF.

This chain connects TRBV6-1 to TRBJ2-7, with unresolved D. This CDR3 is built from 14 residues. Germline V lookup: CDR1 MNHNS, CDR2 SASEGT. V was cut by 3 bases and J by 7 bases, with 16 bases left in between. The DNA for the CDR3 is TGTGCCAGCAGTGATTACCGAGCCGCCGGTGAGCAGTACTTC. It yields the protein CASSDYRAAGEQYF.

The V gene is TRBV12-3 or TRBV12-4, the J gene TRBJ1-2; TRBD1 might be the D (6 bases). Between the trimmed V and J ends, which lost 5 bases and 7 bases, there was a span of 11 bases. The CDR3 totals 12 residues. The chain's CDR3 is CASSLGQSGYTF. The CDR3 coding sequence is TGTGCCAGCAGTCTAGGACAGAGTGGCTACACCTTC.

The chain employs TRBV30 and TRBJ1-3; TRBD1 matches at 7 bases. The V segment lost 2 bases and the J segment 9 bases; nucleotides outside the gene matches: 10. Germline V CDR1 and CDR2: GTSNPN, SVGIG (reference sequence). The CDR3 is made up of 14 amino acids. The CDR3 region is CAWSPRTGAGTIYF. The DNA of the CDR3 is TGTGCCTGGAGTCCTCGTACAGGGGCGGGCACCATATATTTT.

The chain uses TRBV24-1 and TRBJ2-1; 9 bases align to TRBD2. Trimming removed 9 bases from V and 13 bases from J; junction bases left unmatched: 12. CDR1 KGHDR and CDR2 SFDVKD come from the germline V gene. The CDR3 runs 13 residues. CDR3 region: CATQATTSGPQFF. The CDR3 DNA is TGTGCCACCCAAGCGACCACTAGCGGGCCCCAGTTCTTC.

Written as DNA, the CDR3 is TGTGCCACCAGTGATTTGAGGCTAGCGGGAGACCCAGATACGCAGTATTTT. The encoded protein is CATSDLRLAGDPDTQYF. The chain carries TRBV24-1 and TRBJ2-3, with TRBD2 matching 10 bases. CDR3 length: 17 residues. The V gene end was trimmed by 0 bases and the J gene end by 4 bases; junction bases not matched to a gene: 6. CDR1 is KGHDR and CDR2 is SFDVKD in the germline V gene.